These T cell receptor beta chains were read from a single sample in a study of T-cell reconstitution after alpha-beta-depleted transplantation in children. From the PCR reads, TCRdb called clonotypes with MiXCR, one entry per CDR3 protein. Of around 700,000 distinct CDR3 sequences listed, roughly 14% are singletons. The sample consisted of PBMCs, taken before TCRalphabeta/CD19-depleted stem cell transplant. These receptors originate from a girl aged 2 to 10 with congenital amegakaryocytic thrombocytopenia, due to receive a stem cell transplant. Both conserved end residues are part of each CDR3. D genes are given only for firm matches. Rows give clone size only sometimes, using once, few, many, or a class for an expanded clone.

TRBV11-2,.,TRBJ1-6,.,TGTGCCAGCAACCCGGGGGGGTTTTCGGCCCTCCACTTT,CASNPGGFSALHF
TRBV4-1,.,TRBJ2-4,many,TGCGCCAGCAGCCAAGATGGAATGAGGAACACCAAAAACATTCAGTACTTC,CASSQDGMRNTKNIQYF
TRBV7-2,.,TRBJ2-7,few,TGTGCCAGCAGCCTAGCAAGGAGGACCTCCTACGAGCAGTACTTC,CASSLARRTSYEQYF
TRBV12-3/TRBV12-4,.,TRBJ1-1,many,TGTGCCAGCAGTTTAAGCGGGGAGGAACCTGAAGCTTTCTTT,CASSLSGEEPEAFF
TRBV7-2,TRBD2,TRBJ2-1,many,TGTGCCAGCAGCTTCACGGTGGGGGGGGAAAACTACAATGAGCAGTTCTTC,CASSFTVGGENYNEQFF
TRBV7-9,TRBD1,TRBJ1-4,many,TGTGCCAGCAGCCCGGGACAGGAAGTTGAAAAACTGTTTTTT,CASSPGQEVEKLFF
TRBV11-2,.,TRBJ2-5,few,TGTGCCAGCAGCTTAGTGCACCTCCGAGGGCAAGAGACCCAGTACTTC,CASSLVHLRGQETQYF
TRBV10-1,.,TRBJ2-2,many,TGCGCCAGCAGTGCCGGGACTCTGAACACCGGGGAGCTGTTTTTT,CASSAGTLNTGELFF
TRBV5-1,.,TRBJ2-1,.,TGCGCCAGCAGTAAGAACAGGAATTACAATGAGCAGTTCTTC,CASSKNRNYNEQFF
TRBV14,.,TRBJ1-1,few,TGTGCCAGCAGCCAAGGTTTATCGGTCACTGAAGCTTTCTTT,CASSQGLSVTEAFF
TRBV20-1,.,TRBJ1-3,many,TGCAGTGCTCTACAGGGCGGCGGAAACACCATATATTTT,CSALQGGGNTIYF
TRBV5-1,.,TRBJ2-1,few,TGCGCCAGCAGCTTCAGCTACTGGCAGTTCTTC,CASSFSYWQFF
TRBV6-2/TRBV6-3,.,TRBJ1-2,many,TGTGCCAGCAGTTACGGCGGGCAGTGGGGCTACACCTTC,CASSYGGQWGYTF
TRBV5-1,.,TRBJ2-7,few,TGCGCCAGCAGCTTGGGTCGGCTTCCCGAGCAGTACTTC,CASSLGRLPEQYF
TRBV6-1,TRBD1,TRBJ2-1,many,TGTGCCAGCAGTGTACAGGGGGGTTCCTACAATGAGCAGTTCTTC,CASSVQGGSYNEQFF
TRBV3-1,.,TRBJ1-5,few,TGTGCCAGCAGCCAGGGGGGGCCCCAGCATTTT,CASSQGGPQHF
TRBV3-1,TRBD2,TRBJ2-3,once,TGTGCCAGCAGCCAAATTGGACTAGCGGGAGTAGGGGATACGCAGTATTTT,CASSQIGLAGVGDTQYF
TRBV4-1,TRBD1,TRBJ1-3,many,TGCGCCAGCAGAGAAGGGGGCATTGGAAACACCATATATTTT,CASREGGIGNTIYF
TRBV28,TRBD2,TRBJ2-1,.,TGTGCCAGCAGTTACCGAGCCCCAGCGGGAGGGAGTGTTGATGAGCAGTTCTTC,CASSYRAPAGGSVDEQFF
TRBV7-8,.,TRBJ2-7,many,TGTGCCAGCACCCGTTTGGGGCTCGGCTCCTACGAGCAGTACTTC,CASTRLGLGSYEQYF
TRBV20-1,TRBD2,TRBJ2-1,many,TGCAGTGCTAGAGATATCCAGCGGGGCTACAATGAGCAGTTCTTC,CSARDIQRGYNEQFF
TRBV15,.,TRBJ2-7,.,TGTGCCACCAGCAGAGTAGGTGGGGGAAGCGAGCAGTACTTC,CATSRVGGGSEQYF
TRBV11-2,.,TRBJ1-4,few,TGTGCCAGCAGCGCCCTCGGGGCCCAAAAACTGTTTTTT,CASSALGAQKLFF
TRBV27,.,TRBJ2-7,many,TGTGCCAGCAGTTTATGGCTAGTTAATGAGCAGTACTTC,CASSLWLVNEQYF
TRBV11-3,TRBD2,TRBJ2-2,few,TGTGCCAGCAGCTCTAGCGGGAGGGAGTACACCGGGGAGCTGTTTTTT,CASSSSGREYTGELFF
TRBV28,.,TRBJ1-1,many,TGTGCCAGCAGTTTAGGGTTGGGCACTGAAGCTTTCTTT,CASSLGLGTEAFF
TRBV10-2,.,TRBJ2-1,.,TGCGCCAGCAGTGATGGGAAGACCTACAATGAGCAGTTCTTC,CASSDGKTYNEQFF
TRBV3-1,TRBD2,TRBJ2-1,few,TGTGCCAGCAGCCAAGAGACTAGCTACAGATGGAATGAGCAGTTCTTC,CASSQETSYRWNEQFF
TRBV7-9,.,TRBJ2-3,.,TGTGCCAGCAGACTTTTGGGGAGCACAGATACGCAGTATTTT,CASRLLGSTDTQYF
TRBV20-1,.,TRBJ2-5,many,TGCAGTGCCACAGTGAGAGAGACCCAGTACTTC,CSATVRETQYF
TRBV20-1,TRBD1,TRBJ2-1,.,TGCAGTGCTCTACAGGGGTCTAGCTCCTACAATGAGCAGTTCTTC,CSALQGSSSYNEQFF
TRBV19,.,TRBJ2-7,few,TGTGCCAGTAAACCACGGCGGGGACCTTACGAGCAGTACTTC,CASKPRRGPYEQYF
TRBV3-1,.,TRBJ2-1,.,TGTGCCAGCAGCCAAGAATGGGGGAACTCCTACAATGAGCAGTTCTTC,CASSQEWGNSYNEQFF
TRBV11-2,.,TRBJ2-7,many,TGTGCCAGCAGCCCCGGTGCAGGGTCACACGAGCAGTACTTC,CASSPGAGSHEQYF
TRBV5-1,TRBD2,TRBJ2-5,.,TGCGCCAGCAGCCTTGGAGCGGGAGGTCTCCAGGAGACCCAGTACTTC,CASSLGAGGLQETQYF
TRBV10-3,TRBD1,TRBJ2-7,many,TGTGCCATCAGTGAGTTACGACAGGGGGGCTACGAGCAGTACTTC,CAISELRQGGYEQYF
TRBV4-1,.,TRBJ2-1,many,TGCGCCAGCAGCAAGGGTCTCTCAGGGGGACTGTACTACAATGAGCAGTTCTTC,CASSKGLSGGLYYNEQFF
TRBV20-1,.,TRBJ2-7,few,TGCAGTGCCCTGAGGGCAGGATCCTACGAGCAGTACTTC,CSALRAGSYEQYF
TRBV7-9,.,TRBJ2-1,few,TGTGCCAGCAGCCCCCCCGAGCGCCCCTACAATGAGCAGTTCTTC,CASSPPERPYNEQFF
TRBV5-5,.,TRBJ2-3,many,TGTGCCAGCGGATCGAGCTGGGGTACGCAGTATTTT,CASGSSWGTQYF
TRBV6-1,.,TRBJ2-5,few,TGTGCCAGCAGTGAATTCGGCGGGATTGGAGAGACCCAGTACTTC,CASSEFGGIGETQYF